What follows describes a single TCR beta chain. Antigen unknown. The data derive from a study of OX40 agonist ivuxolimab in advanced cancers. Study-level results: Clonal expansion among partial responders at 0.1-3.0 mg/kg ranked near the lowest.

Generated by immunoSEQ multiplex PCR, the TCRdb table keeps only in-frame clones and is missing some. Among around 61,000 clones listed, roughly 84% were seen once. The starting material was CD4+ or CD8+ T cells sorted from blood, obtained in a trial of the OX40 agonist ivuxolimab. This TCR was recovered from an adult with an advanced solid tumor such as melanoma, head and neck, liver or kidney cancer.

CDR3 protein: CASSWPGGYEQYF. The CDR3 DNA is TGCGCCAGCAGCTGGCCGGGGGGCTACGAGCAGTACTTC. The rearrangement joins TRBV5-1 to TRBJ2-7, with 7 bases lining up with TRBD2. This CDR3 is 13 amino acids long. Losses at the gene ends were 3 bases for V and 3 bases for J; bases not matched to a gene: 3. In germline, CDR1 is SGHRS, CDR2 YFSETQ.